This is a list of T cell receptor beta chains from one sample in a study of shared clonotypes between healthy human individuals. The method was immunoSEQ multiplex PCR; TCRdb's version includes in-frame clones alone and lacks a portion of them. The sample yields around 720,000 clones, more than 70% seen once. The sequenced material came from memory CD4+ T cells sorted from blood. These receptor sequences come from a woman aged 30 to 39 in good health. The conserved cysteine and the conserved F or W are not part of the CDR3 here. Fields, in order: V gene, J gene, CDR3 protein.

v_call: TRBV5-1; j_call: TRBJ1-2; cdr3_aa: ASSSTGGDYGYT
v_call: TRBV7-8; j_call: TRBJ1-1; cdr3_aa: ASSSLEGMEAF
v_call: TRBV28; j_call: TRBJ2-5; cdr3_aa: ASSFGFGGRQETQY
v_call: TRBV30; j_call: TRBJ1-2; cdr3_aa: AWGTGVLGYT
v_call: TRBV4-1; j_call: TRBJ2-6; cdr3_aa: ASSQGSHAGANVLT
v_call: TRBV9; j_call: TRBJ1-2; cdr3_aa: ASSLGQAMSGYT
v_call: TRBV2; j_call: TRBJ1-1; cdr3_aa: ASSAGPSGTEAF
v_call: TRBV5-6; j_call: TRBJ1-5; cdr3_aa: ASSLRGTGNQPQH
v_call: TRBV28; j_call: TRBJ2-2; cdr3_aa: ASSLMRQGNTGELF
v_call: TRBV14; j_call: TRBJ2-5; cdr3_aa: ASSQLRDRGRETQY
v_call: TRBV7-9; j_call: TRBJ2-2; cdr3_aa: ASSFRNTGELF
v_call: TRBV6-1; j_call: TRBJ2-7; cdr3_aa: ASSVGAEQY
v_call: TRBV7-6; j_call: TRBJ2-7; cdr3_aa: ASSSKRGYEQY
v_call: TRBV11-2; j_call: TRBJ2-3; cdr3_aa: ASSSEGLSTDTQY
v_call: TRBV2; j_call: TRBJ2-7; cdr3_aa: ASSEVRDYKDVQY
v_call: TRBV10-2; j_call: TRBJ1-1; cdr3_aa: ASSGQVAEAF
v_call: TRBV4-1; j_call: TRBJ2-3; cdr3_aa: ASSQVGGTTDTQY
v_call: TRBV6-1; j_call: TRBJ1-4; cdr3_aa: ASSEEGSGNEKLF
v_call: TRBV6-5; j_call: TRBJ1-3; cdr3_aa: ASSYSPTGGNTIY
v_call: TRBV18; j_call: TRBJ2-5; cdr3_aa: ASSLTSGQETQY
v_call: TRBV2; j_call: TRBJ1-2; cdr3_aa: ASTSGYGYT
v_call: TRBV6-9; j_call: TRBJ1-5; cdr3_aa: ASSSRSKANQPQH
v_call: TRBV6-1; j_call: TRBJ1-2; cdr3_aa: ASSAGRQGRENYGYT
v_call: TRBV4-1; j_call: TRBJ2-3; cdr3_aa: ASSQDGGLAGVGDTQY
v_call: TRBV25-1; j_call: TRBJ1-1; cdr3_aa: ASTRGASTEAF
v_call: TRBV15; j_call: TRBJ2-3; cdr3_aa: ATRDRLAGGFDTQY
v_call: TRBV11-2; j_call: TRBJ2-7; cdr3_aa: ASSSGGSGQYTYEQY
v_call: TRBV5-6; j_call: TRBJ1-5; cdr3_aa: ASSLGAGAIQPQH
v_call: TRBV6-1; j_call: TRBJ2-7; cdr3_aa: ATLNWQAPYEQY
v_call: TRBV2; j_call: TRBJ1-5; cdr3_aa: ASSRDSYQPQH
v_call: TRBV5-5; j_call: TRBJ1-2; cdr3_aa: ASSSRPNRNFNYGYT
v_call: TRBV6-6; j_call: TRBJ2-3; cdr3_aa: ASSYLDTQY
v_call: TRBV25-1; j_call: TRBJ2-7; cdr3_aa: ASRGGSGSYEQY
v_call: TRBV5-1; j_call: TRBJ2-1; cdr3_aa: ASSPASGSYNEQF
v_call: TRBV5-1; j_call: TRBJ1-2; cdr3_aa: ASSLAGPGGGYGYT
v_call: TRBV7-9; j_call: TRBJ2-1; cdr3_aa: ASSLLNEQF
v_call: TRBV5-1; j_call: TRBJ2-2; cdr3_aa: ASSHGTGGTGELF
v_call: TRBV18; j_call: TRBJ2-7; cdr3_aa: ASSLRDRVYEQY
v_call: TRBV28; j_call: TRBJ2-3; cdr3_aa: ASRFSGITDTQY
v_call: TRBV5-1; j_call: TRBJ1-1; cdr3_aa: ASSLIRAGDTEAF
v_call: TRBV29-1; j_call: TRBJ2-3; cdr3_aa: SVQGGDLTDTQY
v_call: TRBV7-2; j_call: TRBJ1-2; cdr3_aa: ASSLGGSYGYT
v_call: TRBV6-5; j_call: TRBJ2-7; cdr3_aa: ASGNPGLAGYEQY
v_call: TRBV6-1; j_call: TRBJ1-2; cdr3_aa: ASSDHGQAFNYGYT
v_call: TRBV18; j_call: TRBJ2-6; cdr3_aa: ASSPRTGVFGANVLT
v_call: TRBV28; j_call: TRBJ1-3; cdr3_aa: ASSWTPGQGENTIY
v_call: TRBV18; j_call: TRBJ2-6; cdr3_aa: ASSPLTWTEVSGANVLT
v_call: TRBV25-1; j_call: TRBJ2-1; cdr3_aa: ASSEGRVSYNEQF
v_call: TRBV14; j_call: TRBJ2-7; cdr3_aa: ASSQTRLEQY
v_call: TRBV5-1; j_call: TRBJ2-7; cdr3_aa: ASSLLAGKPYEQY
v_call: TRBV4-2; j_call: TRBJ1-2; cdr3_aa: ASSQEWGGYT
v_call: TRBV11-3; j_call: TRBJ2-1; cdr3_aa: ASSLDSGTGGYNEQF
v_call: TRBV5-1; j_call: TRBJ1-5; cdr3_aa: ASSLAADGAQPQH
v_call: TRBV28; j_call: TRBJ1-2; cdr3_aa: ASSLDRTGGYT